This T cell receptor beta chain stems from a study of T cells in Graves' hyperthyroidism and ophthalmopathy. Findings of the study overall: Ophthalmopathy was model-predicted a median about 6 months pre-onset.

This clonotype was counted only a few times. Its cognate antigen is unknown. Isolation of PBMCs was performed on around 9.8 ml fresh peripheral blood. Using RNA transcripts as the source, TCR beta CDR3 regions were amplified. The primer set for the first-round RT-PCR of the TCR CDR3 was HTBI. TCRdb recomputed calls from the multiplex PCR reads with MiXCR, one row per CDR3 protein. The table includes about 710,000 distinct CDR3 sequences, roughly 15% detected once. The specimen sequenced was blood. The receptor's source is a man aged 18 to 29 with Graves' hyperthyroidism.

CDR3 amino acids: CASSLGGAGVYEQYF. CDR3 nucleotide sequence: TGTGCCAGCAGTTTAGGGGGGGCGGGAGTATACGAGCAGTACTTC. V and J are TRBV12-3 or TRBV12-4 and TRBJ2-7; the D gene is possibly TRBD2 (7 bases). Trimming took 1 base from V and 4 from J, leaving 14 bases between them. There are 15 residues in the CDR3.